This entry lists 4 T cell receptor beta chains sequenced from one sample in a study of breast tumors, draining lymph nodes, adjacent tissues. TCRdb redid the calling of the multiplex PCR reads with MiXCR, one entry per CDR3 protein. The sample has approximately 52,000 distinct CDR3 sequences; under 55% are singletons. Material: breast tumor tissue. The source of these receptors is a female donor with breast cancer. Some clones in this sample may be carry-over from other donors' samples.

The chain combines TRBV20-1 with TRBJ1-6; the D gene is possibly TRBD1 (5 bases). V lost 3 bases and J lost 5, with 11 bases in between. The CDR3 is 14 amino acids. Germline CDR1 DFQATT, CDR2 SNEGSKA (reference sequence). The CDR3 loop is CSARNRTNNSPLHF. Here the CDR3 DNA reads TGCAGTGCTAGGAACAGGACGAATAATTCACCCCTCCACTTT.

This clonotype was recorded many times. The chain carries TRBV5-5 and TRBJ2-2; maybe TRBD2 (7 bases). CDR3 length: 16 amino acids. The germline V gene encodes CDR1 SGHKS and CDR2 YYEKEE (reference sequence). The V end was cut by 4 bases, the J end by 3 bases, with 16 bases between. This CDR3 reads CASSARGGADTGELFF. The CDR3 nucleotides read TGTGCCAGCAGCGCTAGGGGGGGCGCCGACACCGGGGAGCTGTTTTTT.

To note about this clonotype: Since a much larger clone is just one base distant, this may be a read error. V gene TRBV11-3 combines with J gene TRBJ2-3; D is possibly TRBD2 (5 bases). This CDR3 is 18 amino acids long. Trimming shortened V by 3 bases and J by 1 base, and 20 bases separated the two germline ends. From germline, CDR1 is SGHNT and CDR2 YENEEA. CDR3 sequence reads: CASSFDYSARPGTDTQYF. CDR3 sequence (DNA): TGTGCCAGCAGCTTCGACTATAGCGCGAGGCCTGGCACAGATACGCAGTATTTT.

With regard to this clonotype: Its ends do not fully match the called genes, so a read error is possible. The chain recombines TRBV7-9 with TRBJ2-1; D is perhaps TRBD2 (6 bases). Germline CDR1 and CDR2: SEHNR and FQNEAQ (reference sequence). The CDR3 covers 14 residues. The CDR3 sequence: CASSLIAAYDEQFF. The DNA of the CDR3 is TGTGCCAGCAGCTTAATAGCGGCCTACGATGAGCAGTTCTTC.